The clone carrying this T cell receptor beta chain was picked up many times. The antigen is not known. The germline V gene has CDR1 MDHEN and CDR2 SYDVKM. V lost 7 bases and J 7 bases, leaving 11 bases between the germline ends. This CDR3 comprises 11 residues. The data were obtained in a study of early T cells in non-severe SARS-CoV-2 infection. On the study more broadly: Sequencing was performed on bulk RNA from unsorted whole blood, leaving chains unpaired.

cDNA molecules, individually, were tagged with unique molecular identifiers. TCRdb recomputed calls from the 5' RACE reads with MiXCR, one row per CDR3 protein. The table has around 78,000 distinct CDR3 sequences, 10% seen once. Findings and limits, study-wide: Database matching using VDJdb favored anti-spike CD8 responses, with private and CD4 specificities left missing.

The sample in question was whole blood, obtained at baseline. The chain is built from TRBV28 and TRBJ2-7; no clear D. The origin of this receptor is an adult who was a healthcare worker with PCR-confirmed SARS-CoV-2 infection or an uninfected control (not recorded which). The CDR3 is CASTDLREQYF. The CDR3 nucleotides are TGTGCCAGCACAGACCTGAGGGAGCAGTACTTC.